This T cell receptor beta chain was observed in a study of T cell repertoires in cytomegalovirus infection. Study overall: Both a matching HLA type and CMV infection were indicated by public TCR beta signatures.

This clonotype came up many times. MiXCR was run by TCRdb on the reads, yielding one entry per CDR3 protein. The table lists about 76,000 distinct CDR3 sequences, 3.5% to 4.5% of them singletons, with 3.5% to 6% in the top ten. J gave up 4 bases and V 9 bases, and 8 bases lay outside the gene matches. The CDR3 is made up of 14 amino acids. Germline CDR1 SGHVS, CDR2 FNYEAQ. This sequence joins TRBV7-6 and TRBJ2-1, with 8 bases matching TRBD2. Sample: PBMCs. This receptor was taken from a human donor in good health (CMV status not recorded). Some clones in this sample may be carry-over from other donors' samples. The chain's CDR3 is CASTAGGLYNEQFF. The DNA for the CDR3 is TGTGCCAGTACCGCGGGGGGCTTGTACAATGAGCAGTTCTTC.